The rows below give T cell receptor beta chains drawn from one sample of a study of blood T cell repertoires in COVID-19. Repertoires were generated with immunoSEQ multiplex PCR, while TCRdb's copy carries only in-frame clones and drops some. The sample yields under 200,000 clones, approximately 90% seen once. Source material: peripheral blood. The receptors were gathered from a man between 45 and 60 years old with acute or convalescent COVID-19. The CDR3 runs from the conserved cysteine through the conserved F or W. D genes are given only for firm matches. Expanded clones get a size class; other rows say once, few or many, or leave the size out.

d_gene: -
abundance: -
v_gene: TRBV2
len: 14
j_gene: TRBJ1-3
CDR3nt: TGTGCCAGCAGTGCTGGATTCACTATAAACACCATATATTTT
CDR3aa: CASSAGFTINTIYF

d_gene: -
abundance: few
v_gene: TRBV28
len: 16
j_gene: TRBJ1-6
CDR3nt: TGTGCCAGCAGTTTAACCCCTCCAGGGTTTAATTCACCCCTCCACTTT
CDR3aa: CASSLTPPGFNSPLHF

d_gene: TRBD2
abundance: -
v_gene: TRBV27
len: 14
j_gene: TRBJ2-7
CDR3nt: TGTGCCAGCAGTCCCGGGACTAGCGGCTACGAGCAGTACTTC
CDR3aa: CASSPGTSGYEQYF

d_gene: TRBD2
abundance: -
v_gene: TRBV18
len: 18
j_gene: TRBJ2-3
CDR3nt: TGTGCCAGCTCACCAGACTTTATAGCGGGGCCAAGATCAGATACGCAGTATTTT
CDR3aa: CASSPDFIAGPRSDTQYF

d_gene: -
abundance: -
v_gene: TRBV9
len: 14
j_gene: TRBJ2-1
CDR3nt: TGTGCCAGCAGCTCAAAGAAGGGGTACAATGAGCAGTTCTTC
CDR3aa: CASSSKKGYNEQFF

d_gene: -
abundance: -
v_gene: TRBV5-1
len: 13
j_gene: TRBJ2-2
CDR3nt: TGCGCCAGCAGTATGGAGGGTTCCGGGGAGCTGTTTTTT
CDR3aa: CASSMEGSGELFF

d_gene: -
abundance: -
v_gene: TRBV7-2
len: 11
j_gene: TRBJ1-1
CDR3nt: TGTGCCAGCAGCCTGACAGTAAAAGCTTTCTTT
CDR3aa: CASSLTVKAFF

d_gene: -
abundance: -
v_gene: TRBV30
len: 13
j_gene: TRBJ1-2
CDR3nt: TGTGCCTGGACCGGACAGATAGACTATGGCTACACCTTC
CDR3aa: CAWTGQIDYGYTF

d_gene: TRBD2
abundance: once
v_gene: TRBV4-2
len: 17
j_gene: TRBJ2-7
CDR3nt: TGTGCCAGCAGCCAGGATATCGGGACTAGCGGGAGTGGTCGGCAGTACTTC
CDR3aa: CASSQDIGTSGSGRQYF

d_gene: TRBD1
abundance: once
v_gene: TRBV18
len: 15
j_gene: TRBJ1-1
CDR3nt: TGTGCCAGCTCAGCCGCGACAGGGATGAACACTGAAGCTTTCTTT
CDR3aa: CASSAATGMNTEAFF

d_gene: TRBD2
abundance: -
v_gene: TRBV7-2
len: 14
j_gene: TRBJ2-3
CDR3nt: TGTGCCAGCAGCTTTAGCACTAGCGAAGATACGCAGTATTTT
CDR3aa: CASSFSTSEDTQYF

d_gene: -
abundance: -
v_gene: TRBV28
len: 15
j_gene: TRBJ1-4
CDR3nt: TGTGCCAGCAGTTCCCGCGGGCCGGGTAGTGAAAAACTGTTTTTT
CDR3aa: CASSSRGPGSEKLFF

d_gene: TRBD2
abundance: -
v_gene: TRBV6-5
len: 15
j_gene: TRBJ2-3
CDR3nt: TGTGCCACCCGTCTAGCGGGAGGGCCGGGAGATACGCAGTATTTT
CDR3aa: CATRLAGGPGDTQYF

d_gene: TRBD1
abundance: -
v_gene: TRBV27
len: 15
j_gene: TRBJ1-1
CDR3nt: TGTGCCAGCAGTTTATGGGACAGGGGGCTTCCTGAAGCTTTCTTT
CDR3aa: CASSLWDRGLPEAFF

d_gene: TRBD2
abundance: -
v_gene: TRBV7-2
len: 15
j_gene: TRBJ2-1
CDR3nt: TGTGCCAGCACCGACAGCGGGAGGTTCCACAATGAGCAGTTCTTC
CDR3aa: CASTDSGRFHNEQFF

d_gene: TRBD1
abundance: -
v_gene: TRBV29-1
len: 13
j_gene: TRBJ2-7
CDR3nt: TGCAGCGTTACCGGGACAGCCATCTACGAGCAGTACTTC
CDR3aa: CSVTGTAIYEQYF

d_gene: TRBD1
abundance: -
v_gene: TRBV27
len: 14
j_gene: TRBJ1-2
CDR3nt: TGTGCCAGCAGTCCAGAACAGGGGGCCTATGGCTACACCTTC
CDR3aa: CASSPEQGAYGYTF

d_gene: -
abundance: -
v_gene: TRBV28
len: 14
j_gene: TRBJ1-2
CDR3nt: TGTGCCAGCAGTTTACTTGGACAGCGCCTGGGCTACACCTTC
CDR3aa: CASSLLGQRLGYTF

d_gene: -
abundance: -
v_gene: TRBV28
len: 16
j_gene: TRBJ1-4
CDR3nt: TGTGCCAGCAGTCGGTTGGGGGGGGCAGACGCTGAAAAACTGTTTTTT
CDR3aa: CASSRLGGADAEKLFF

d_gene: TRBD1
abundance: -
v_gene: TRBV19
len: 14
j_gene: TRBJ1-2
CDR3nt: TGTGCCAGTAGTACTGGACAGGGGTGGTATGGCTACACCTTC
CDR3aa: CASSTGQGWYGYTF

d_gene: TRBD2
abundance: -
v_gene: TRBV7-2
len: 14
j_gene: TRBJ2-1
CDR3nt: TGTGCCAGCAGCTCTAGCGGGGGCCAATATGAGCAGTTCTTC
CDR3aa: CASSSSGGQYEQFF

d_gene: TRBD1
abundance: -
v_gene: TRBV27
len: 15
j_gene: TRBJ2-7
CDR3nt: TGTGCCAGCAGCGGTACAGGGGGCAGCTACTACGAGCAGTACTTC
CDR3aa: CASSGTGGSYYEQYF

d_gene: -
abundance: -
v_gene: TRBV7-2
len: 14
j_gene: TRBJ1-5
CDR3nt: TGTGCCAGCAGCCCTACAGGGAGTGACCAGCCCCAGCATTTT
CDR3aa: CASSPTGSDQPQHF

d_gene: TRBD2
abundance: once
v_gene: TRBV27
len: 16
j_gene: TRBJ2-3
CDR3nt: TGTGCCAGCAGTACCTGGACTAGCGGGTCACCAGATACGCAGTATTTT
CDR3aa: CASSTWTSGSPDTQYF

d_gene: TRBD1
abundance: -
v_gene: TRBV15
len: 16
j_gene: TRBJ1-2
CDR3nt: TGTGCCACCAGCAGAGACCGGACAGGGGGCCTCTATGGCTACACCTTC
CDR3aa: CATSRDRTGGLYGYTF

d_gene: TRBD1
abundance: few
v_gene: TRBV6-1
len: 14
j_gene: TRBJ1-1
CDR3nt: TGTGCCAGCAGTGACCGACAGGGGAGGGTTGAAGCTTTCTTT
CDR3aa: CASSDRQGRVEAFF

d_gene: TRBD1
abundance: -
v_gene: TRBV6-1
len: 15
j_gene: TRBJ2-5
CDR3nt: TGTGCCAGCAGTGAGTCGCAGGGGGCTTGGGAGACCCAGTACTTC
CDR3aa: CASSESQGAWETQYF

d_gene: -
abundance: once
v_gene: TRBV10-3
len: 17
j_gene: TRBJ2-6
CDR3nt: TGTGCCATCAGTCTTGACCCCGGGAGCTCTGGGGCCAACGTCCTGACTTTC
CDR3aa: CAISLDPGSSGANVLTF

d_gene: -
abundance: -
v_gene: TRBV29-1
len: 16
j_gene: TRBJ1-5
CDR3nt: TGCAGCGCCCCTGGGTCGGGTGGCGGGCCCAATCAGCCCCAGCATTTT
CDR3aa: CSAPGSGGGPNQPQHF

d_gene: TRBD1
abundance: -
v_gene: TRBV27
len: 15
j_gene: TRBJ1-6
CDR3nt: TGTGCCAGCAGTTCCGGGACAGGGGGCCGGTCACCCCTCCACTTT
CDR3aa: CASSSGTGGRSPLHF

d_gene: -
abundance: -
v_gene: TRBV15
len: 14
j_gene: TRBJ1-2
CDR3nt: TGTGCCACCAGCACCCGATCCCCGGGGTATGGCTACACCTTC
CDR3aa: CATSTRSPGYGYTF

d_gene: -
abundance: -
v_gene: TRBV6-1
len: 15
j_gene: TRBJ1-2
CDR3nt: TGTGCCAGCAGTGAACTCCCGGATCCAGGGTATGGCTACACCTTC
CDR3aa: CASSELPDPGYGYTF

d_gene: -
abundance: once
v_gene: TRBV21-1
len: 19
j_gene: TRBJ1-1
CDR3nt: TGTGCCAGCAGCAGTCTCTATGGACAGGGAGGGGTGACGAACACTGAAGCTTTCTTT
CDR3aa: CASSSLYGQGGVTNTEAFF

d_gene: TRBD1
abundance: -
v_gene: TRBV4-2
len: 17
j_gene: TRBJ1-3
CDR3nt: TGTGCCAGCAGCCAAGCGGCCGGGACAGGGCTTGGAAACACCATATATTTT
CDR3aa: CASSQAAGTGLGNTIYF

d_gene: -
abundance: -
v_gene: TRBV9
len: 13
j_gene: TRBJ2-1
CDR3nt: TGTGCCAGCAGCGTAGGTTTCGTGAATGAGCAGTTCTTC
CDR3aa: CASSVGFVNEQFF

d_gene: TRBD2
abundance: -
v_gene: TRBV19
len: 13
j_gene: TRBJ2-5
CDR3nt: TGTGCCAGTAGTTGGGCGGGAGTGGAGACCCAGTACTTC
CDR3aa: CASSWAGVETQYF

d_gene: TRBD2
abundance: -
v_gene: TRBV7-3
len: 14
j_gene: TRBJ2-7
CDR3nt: TGTGCCAGCAGCCCGGGACTAGTTATCCACGAGCAGTACTTC
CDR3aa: CASSPGLVIHEQYF